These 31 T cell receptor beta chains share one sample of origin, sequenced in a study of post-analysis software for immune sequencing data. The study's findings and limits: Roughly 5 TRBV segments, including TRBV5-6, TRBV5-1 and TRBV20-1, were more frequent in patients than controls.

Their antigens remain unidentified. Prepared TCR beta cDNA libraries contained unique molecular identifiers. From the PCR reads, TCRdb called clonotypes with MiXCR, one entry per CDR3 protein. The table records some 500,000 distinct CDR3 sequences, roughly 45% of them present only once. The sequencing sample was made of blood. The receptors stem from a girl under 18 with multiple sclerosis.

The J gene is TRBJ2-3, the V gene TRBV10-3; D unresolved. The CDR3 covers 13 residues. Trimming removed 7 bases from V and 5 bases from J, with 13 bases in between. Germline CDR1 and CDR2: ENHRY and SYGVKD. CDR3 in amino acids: CAIMGPGGDTQYF. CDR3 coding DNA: TGTGCCATCATGGGTCCCGGCGGAGATACGCAGTATTTT.

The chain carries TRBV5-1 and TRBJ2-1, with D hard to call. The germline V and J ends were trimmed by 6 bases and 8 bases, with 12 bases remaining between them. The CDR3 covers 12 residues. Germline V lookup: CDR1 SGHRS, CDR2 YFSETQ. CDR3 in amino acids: CASTMLGHEQFF. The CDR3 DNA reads TGCGCCAGCACCATGCTAGGGCATGAGCAGTTCTTC.

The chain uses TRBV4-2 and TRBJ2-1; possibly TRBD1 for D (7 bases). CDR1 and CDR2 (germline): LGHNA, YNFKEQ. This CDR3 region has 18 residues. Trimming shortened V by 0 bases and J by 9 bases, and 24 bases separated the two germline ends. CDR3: CASSQDRVGRGVRSEQFF. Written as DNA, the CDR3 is TGTGCCAGCAGCCAAGATCGCGTAGGCAGGGGGGTCCGTAGTGAGCAGTTCTTC.

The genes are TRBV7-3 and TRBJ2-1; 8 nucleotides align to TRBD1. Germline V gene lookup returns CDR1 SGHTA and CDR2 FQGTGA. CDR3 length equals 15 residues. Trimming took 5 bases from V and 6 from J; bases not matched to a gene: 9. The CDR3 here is CASSLDRGHVNEQFF. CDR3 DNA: TGTGCCAGCAGCCTAGACAGGGGACACGTCAATGAGCAGTTCTTC.

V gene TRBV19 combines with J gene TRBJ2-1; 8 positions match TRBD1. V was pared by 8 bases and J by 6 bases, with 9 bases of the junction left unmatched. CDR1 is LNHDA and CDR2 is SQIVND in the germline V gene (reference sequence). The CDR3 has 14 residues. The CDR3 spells CASRQGPSANEQFF. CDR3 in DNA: TGTGCCAGTCGACAGGGGCCGTCGGCCAATGAGCAGTTCTTC.

CDR3 sequence: CASSYKPGQDNSPLHF. The DNA for the CDR3 is TGTGCCAGCAGCTACAAACCGGGACAGGATAATTCACCCCTCCACTTT. This chain connects TRBV7-6 to TRBJ1-6, with TRBD1 matching 8 bases. With V trimmed by 4 bases and J by 5 bases, 7 bases remained unmatched. CDR3 length equals 16 residues. CDR1 is SGHVS, CDR2 FNYEAQ, per germline.

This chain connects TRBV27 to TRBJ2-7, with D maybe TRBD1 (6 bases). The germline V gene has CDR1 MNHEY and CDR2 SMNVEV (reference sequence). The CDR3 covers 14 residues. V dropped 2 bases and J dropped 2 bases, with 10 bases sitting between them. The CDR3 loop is CASSLIGQTYEQYF. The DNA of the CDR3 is TGTGCCAGCAGTTTAATCGGACAGACCTACGAGCAGTACTTC.

The CDR3 reads CASSPRDRVENGYTF. CDR3 in DNA: TGCGCCAGCAGCCCTAGGGACAGGGTGGAGAATGGCTACACCTTC. The V call is TRBV5-1, the J call TRBJ1-2; 9 bases line up with TRBD1. The CDR3 is made up of 15 amino acids. Germline CDR1 is SGHRS and CDR2 is YFSETQ. The V and J ends lost 4 bases and 6 bases, in that order; junction bases with no gene match: 10.

The CDR3 loop is CASTDSINQPQHF. CDR3 DNA: TGTGCCAGCACGGACTCAATTAATCAGCCCCAGCATTTT. This rearrangement joins TRBV27 to TRBJ1-5; no clear D gene. Trimming left V 7 bases short and J 4 bases short, with 11 bases between. The CDR3 is 13 amino acids. CDR1 and CDR2 (germline): MNHEY, SMNVEV (reference sequence).

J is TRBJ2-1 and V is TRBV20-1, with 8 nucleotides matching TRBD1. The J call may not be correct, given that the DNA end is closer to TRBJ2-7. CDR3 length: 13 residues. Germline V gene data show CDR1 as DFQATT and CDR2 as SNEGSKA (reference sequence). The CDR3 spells CSAASTGVYEQYF. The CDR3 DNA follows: TGCAGTGCTGCGTCGACAGGGGTATACGAGCAGTACTTC.

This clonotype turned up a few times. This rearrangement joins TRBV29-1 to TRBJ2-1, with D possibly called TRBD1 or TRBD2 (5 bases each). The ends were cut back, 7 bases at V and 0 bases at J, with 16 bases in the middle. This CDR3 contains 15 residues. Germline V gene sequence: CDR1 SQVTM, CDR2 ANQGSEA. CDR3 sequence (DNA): TGCAGCGCCCTTCGGGGCTCTAGCTCCTACAATGAGCAGTTCTTC. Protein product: CSALRGSSSYNEQFF.

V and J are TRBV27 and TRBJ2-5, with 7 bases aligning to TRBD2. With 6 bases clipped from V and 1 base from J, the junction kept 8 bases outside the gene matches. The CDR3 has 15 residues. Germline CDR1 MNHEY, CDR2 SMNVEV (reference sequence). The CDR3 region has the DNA TGTGCCAGCAGCCATGGGGGAGGGCCCCAAGAGACCCAGTACTTC. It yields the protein CASSHGGGPQETQYF.

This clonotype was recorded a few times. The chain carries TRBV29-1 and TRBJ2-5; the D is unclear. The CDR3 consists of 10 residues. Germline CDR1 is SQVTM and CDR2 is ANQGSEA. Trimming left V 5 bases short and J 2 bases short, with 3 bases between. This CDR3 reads CSVSQETQYF. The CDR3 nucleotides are TGCAGCGTTTCTCAAGAGACCCAGTACTTC. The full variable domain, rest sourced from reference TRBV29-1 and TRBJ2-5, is SAVISQKPSRDICQRGTSLTIQCQVDSQVTMMFWYRQQPGQSLTLIATANQGSEATYESGFVIDKFPISRPNLTFSTLTVSNMSPEDSSIYLCSVSQETQYFGPGTRLLVL.

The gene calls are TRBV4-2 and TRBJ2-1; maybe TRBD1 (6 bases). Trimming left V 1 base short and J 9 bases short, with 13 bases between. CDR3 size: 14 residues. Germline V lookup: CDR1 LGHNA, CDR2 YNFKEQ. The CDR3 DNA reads TGTGCCAGCAGCCAAGTGCAGGGGCGGAGTGAGCAGTTCTTC. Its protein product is CASSQVQGRSEQFF.

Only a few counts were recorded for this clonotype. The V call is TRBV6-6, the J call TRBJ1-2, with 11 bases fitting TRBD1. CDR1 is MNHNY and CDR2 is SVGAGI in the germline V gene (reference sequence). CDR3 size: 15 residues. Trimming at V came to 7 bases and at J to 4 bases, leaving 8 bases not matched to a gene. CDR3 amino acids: CASTNPDRGPYGYTF. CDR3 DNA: TGTGCCAGCACTAATCCGGACAGGGGGCCCTATGGCTACACCTTC.

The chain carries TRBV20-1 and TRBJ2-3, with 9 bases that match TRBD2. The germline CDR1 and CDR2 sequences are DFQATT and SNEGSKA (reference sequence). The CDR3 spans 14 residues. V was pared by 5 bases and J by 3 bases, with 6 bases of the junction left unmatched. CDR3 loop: CSALAGVKTDTQYF. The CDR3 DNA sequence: TGCAGTGCTTTAGCGGGAGTAAAGACAGATACGCAGTATTTT.

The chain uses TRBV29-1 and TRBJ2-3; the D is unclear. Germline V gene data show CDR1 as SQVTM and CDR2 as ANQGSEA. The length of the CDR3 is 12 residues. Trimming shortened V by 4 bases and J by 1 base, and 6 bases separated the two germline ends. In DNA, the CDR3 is TGCAGCGTTGGTGCCGGCACAGATACGCAGTATTTT. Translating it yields CSVGAGTDTQYF.

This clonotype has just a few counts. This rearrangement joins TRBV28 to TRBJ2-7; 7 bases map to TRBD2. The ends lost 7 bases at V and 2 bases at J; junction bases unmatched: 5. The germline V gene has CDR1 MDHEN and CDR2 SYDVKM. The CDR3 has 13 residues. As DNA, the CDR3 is TGTGCCAGCACTTATAGCGGGCCCTACGAGCAGTACTTC. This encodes CASTYSGPYEQYF.

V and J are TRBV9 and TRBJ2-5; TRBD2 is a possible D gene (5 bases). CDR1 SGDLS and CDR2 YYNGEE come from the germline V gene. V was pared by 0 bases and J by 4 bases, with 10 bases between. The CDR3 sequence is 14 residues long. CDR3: CASSVAGGGETQYF. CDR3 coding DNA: TGTGCCAGCAGCGTAGCTGGCGGAGGAGAGACCCAGTACTTC.

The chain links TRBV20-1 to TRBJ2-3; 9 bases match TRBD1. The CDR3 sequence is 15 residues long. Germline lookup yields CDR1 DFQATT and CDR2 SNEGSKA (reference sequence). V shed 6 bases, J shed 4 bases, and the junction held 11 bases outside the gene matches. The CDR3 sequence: CSARTGVGLSDTQYF. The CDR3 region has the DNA TGCAGTGCGAGGACAGGGGTGGGATTATCAGATACGCAGTATTTT.

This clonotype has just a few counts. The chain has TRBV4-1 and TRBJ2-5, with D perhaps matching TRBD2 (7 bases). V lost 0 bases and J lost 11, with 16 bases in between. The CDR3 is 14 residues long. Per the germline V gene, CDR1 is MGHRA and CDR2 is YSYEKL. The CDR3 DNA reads TGCGCCAGCAGCCAAGAGGGGGGGCTGGTCGGGCAGTACTTC. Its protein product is CASSQEGGLVGQYF.

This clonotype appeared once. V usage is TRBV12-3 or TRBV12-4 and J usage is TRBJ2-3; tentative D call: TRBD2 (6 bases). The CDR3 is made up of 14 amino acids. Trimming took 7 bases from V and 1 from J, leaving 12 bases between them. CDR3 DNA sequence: TGTGCCAGCATCCCTAGCGACCGCACAGATACGCAGTATTTT. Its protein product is CASIPSDRTDTQYF.

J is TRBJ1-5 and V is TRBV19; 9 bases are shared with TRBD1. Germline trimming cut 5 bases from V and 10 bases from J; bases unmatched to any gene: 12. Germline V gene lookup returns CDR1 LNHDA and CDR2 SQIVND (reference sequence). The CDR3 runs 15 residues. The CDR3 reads CASSLPGTGIVPQHF. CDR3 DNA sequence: TGTGCCAGTAGTTTACCCGGGACAGGGATAGTACCCCAGCATTTT.

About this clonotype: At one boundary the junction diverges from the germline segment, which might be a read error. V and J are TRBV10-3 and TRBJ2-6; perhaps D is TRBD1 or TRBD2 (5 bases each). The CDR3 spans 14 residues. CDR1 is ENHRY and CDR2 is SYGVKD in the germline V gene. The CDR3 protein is CAISDRVGANVLTF. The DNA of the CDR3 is TGTGCCATCAGTGACAGGGTCGGGGCCAATGTCCTGACTTTC.

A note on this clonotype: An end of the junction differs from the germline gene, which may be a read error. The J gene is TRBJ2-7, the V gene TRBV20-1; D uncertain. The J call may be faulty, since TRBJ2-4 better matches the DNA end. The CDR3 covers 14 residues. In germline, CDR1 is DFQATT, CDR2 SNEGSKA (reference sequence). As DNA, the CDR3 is TGCAGTGCTAGATTCCCCGTAGCCAAGAACATTCAGTACTTC. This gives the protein CSARFPVAKNIQYF.

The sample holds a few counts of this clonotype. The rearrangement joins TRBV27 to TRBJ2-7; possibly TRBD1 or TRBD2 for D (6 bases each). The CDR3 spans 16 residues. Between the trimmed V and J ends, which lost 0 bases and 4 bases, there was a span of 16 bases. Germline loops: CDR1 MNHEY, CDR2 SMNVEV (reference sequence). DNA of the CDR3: TGTGCCAGCAGTTTATCGGGGGGCGGGACGCCTTACGAGCAGTACTTC. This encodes CASSLSGGGTPYEQYF.

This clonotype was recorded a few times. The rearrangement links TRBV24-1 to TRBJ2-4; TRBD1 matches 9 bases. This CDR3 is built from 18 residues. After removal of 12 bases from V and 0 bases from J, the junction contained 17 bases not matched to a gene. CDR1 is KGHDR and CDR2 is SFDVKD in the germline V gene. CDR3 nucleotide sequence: TGTGCCCCAGACCGGGACAGGGCTCTCATGGTAGCCAAAAACATTCAGTACTTC. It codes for CAPDRDRALMVAKNIQYF.

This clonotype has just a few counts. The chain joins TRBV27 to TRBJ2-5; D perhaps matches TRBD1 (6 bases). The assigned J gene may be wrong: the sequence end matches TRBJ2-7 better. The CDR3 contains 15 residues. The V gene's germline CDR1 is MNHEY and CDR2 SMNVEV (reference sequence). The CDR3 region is CASSLEWAGTSEQYF. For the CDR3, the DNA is TGTGCCAGCAGTTTGGAGTGGGCAGGGACATCCGAGCAGTACTTC.

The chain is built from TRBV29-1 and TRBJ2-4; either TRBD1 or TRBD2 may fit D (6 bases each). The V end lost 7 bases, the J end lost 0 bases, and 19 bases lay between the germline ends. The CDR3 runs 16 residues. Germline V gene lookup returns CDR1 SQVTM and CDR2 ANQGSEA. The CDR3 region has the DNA TGCAGCGGTGGGGGGTTTACAGGGATAGCCAAAAACATTCAGTACTTC. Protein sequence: CSGGGFTGIAKNIQYF. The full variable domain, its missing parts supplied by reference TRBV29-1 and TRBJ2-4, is SAVISQKPSRDICQRGTSLTIQCQVDSQVTMMFWYRQQPGQSLTLIATANQGSEATYESGFVIDKFPISRPNLTFSTLTVSNMSPEDSSIYLCSGGGFTGIAKNIQYFGAGTRLSVL.

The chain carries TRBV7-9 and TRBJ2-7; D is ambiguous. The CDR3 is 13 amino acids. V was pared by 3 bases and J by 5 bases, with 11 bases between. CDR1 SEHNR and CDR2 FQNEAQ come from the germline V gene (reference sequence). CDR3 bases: TGTGCCAGCAGCTTGTCCACAGCGAACGAGCAGTACTTC. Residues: CASSLSTANEQYF.

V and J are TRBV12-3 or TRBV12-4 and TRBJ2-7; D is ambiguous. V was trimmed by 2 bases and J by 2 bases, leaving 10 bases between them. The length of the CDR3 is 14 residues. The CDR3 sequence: CASSLTEGTYEQYF. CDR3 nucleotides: TGTGCCAGCAGTTTAACGGAAGGGACCTACGAGCAGTACTTC.